The sequence of this T cell receptor beta chain was determined in a study of T cell changes during pregnancy in multiple sclerosis. CDR1 is GTSNPN and CDR2 is SVGIG in the germline V gene (reference sequence). V lost 4 bases, J lost 7 bases, and 27 bases stayed unmatched. The CDR3 sequence is 21 residues long. Sequencing was performed with immunoSEQ multiplex PCR; in TCRdb, only in-frame clones are kept and a portion is missing. The sample has 15,000 to 20,000 clones, around 90% seen once. The TCR was taken from a female donor in good health, enrolled as a control in a pregnancy study. The source material was CD8+ T cells from peripheral blood mononuclear cells, sampled after pregnancy. The chain has TRBV30 and TRBJ2-2; 10 bases match TRBD2. The CDR3 bases are TGTGCCTGGAACCCCCCCAATCTAGCGGGGGAGACACTCCATTGGGTCGGGGAGCTGTTTTTT. It specifies CAWNPPNLAGETLHWVGELFF.